Sequencing of this TCR beta chain was carried out in a study of blood T cell repertoires in COVID-19. Study overall: COVID-19 samples from acute and convalescent phases originated in the United States, Italy and Spain.

CDR1 and CDR2 from the germline V gene are SGHTA and FQGNSA. J lost 4 bases, V lost 4 bases, and 8 bases had no gene match. The CDR3 sequence is 15 residues long. Sequencing used immunoSEQ multiplex PCR; TCRdb keeps in-frame clones, though not all of them. This repertoire shows fewer than 300,000 clones, 85% to 90% found once; its top ten account for approximately 6%. This sequence joins TRBV7-2 and TRBJ2-7; 9 nucleotides align to TRBD1. The sample was peripheral blood. The sequence was obtained from a woman in her forties or fifties with COVID-19, enrolled during active disease. The CDR3 DNA follows: TGTGCCAGCAGCTCGACCGGGACAGGGTGGTACGAGCAGTACTTC. It yields the protein CASSSTGTGWYEQYF.